Ten or more counts support the clone carrying this T cell receptor (beta chain). The TCRbeta library incorporated unique molecular identifiers. TCRdb reanalysed the PCR reads using MiXCR and keeps one entry per CDR3 protein. In the table there are 640,000 or so distinct CDR3 sequences, approximately 15% of which are singletons. The data derive from a study of T-cell reconstitution after alpha-beta-depleted transplantation in children. This sequence was found in a human donor who donated a stem cell graft to a child with acute myeloid leukemia. This material consisted of PBMCs from the stem cell graft donor, taken from the stem cell graft.

The CDR3 region is CSARSNNQPQHF. CDR3 sequence (DNA): TGCAGTGCTAGATCCAACAATCAGCCCCAGCATTTT. The chain recombines TRBV20-1 with TRBJ1-5; D unclear. The CDR3 totals 12 residues. Trimming removed 2 bases at V and 3 bases at J, with 5 bases between. In germline, CDR1 is DFQATT, CDR2 SNEGSKA (reference sequence).